The rows below give T cell receptor beta chains drawn from one sample of a study of T cells in Graves' hyperthyroidism and ophthalmopathy. TCRdb called the multiplex PCR reads again in MiXCR, with one record for every CDR3 protein. The sample yields under 350,000 distinct CDR3 sequences, approximately 17% seen once. Sequenced material: blood. The receptor source for this set is a woman aged 55-70 years with Graves' ophthalmopathy. CDR3s include the opening cysteine and the closing phenylalanine or tryptophan. A D gene is named only where the DNA matches it firmly. Size is stated for part of the rows, as once, few or many counts, or as a class when the clone is expanded.

TRBJ1-1 | TRBV20-1 | many | - | CSVPPRNTEAFF | TGCAGTGTTCCCCCCCGGAACACTGAAGCTTTCTTT
TRBJ2-7 | TRBV27 | many | TRBD2 | CASSRPSGGSYEQYF | TGTGCCAGCAGTCGGCCTAGCGGTGGCTCCTACGAGCAGTACTTC
TRBJ1-1 | TRBV29-1 | few | TRBD1 | CSVLGQGGGTTEAFF | TGCAGCGTATTAGGACAGGGAGGGGGGACCACTGAAGCTTTCTTT
TRBJ2-3 | TRBV3-1 | many | TRBD2 | CASSRSGNTDTQYF | TGTGCCAGCAGCCGTAGCGGGAATACAGATACGCAGTATTTT
TRBJ1-1 | TRBV19 | few | - | CASSITAGATEAFF | TGTGCCAGTAGTATAACGGCAGGGGCCACTGAAGCTTTCTTT
TRBJ1-4 | TRBV6-1 | many | - | CASSESGSDEKLFF | TGTGCCAGCAGTGAATCCGGGTCGGATGAAAAACTGTTTTTT
TRBJ2-3 | TRBV18 | - | TRBD2 | CASSPPLAESTDTQYF | TGTGCCAGCTCACCACCGCTAGCGGAAAGCACAGATACGCAGTATTTT
TRBJ1-5 | TRBV6-1 | - | - | CASSDFWRDTSNQPQHF | TGTGCCAGCAGTGATTTCTGGAGGGACACCAGCAATCAGCCCCAGCATTTT
TRBJ2-7 | TRBV7-9 | many | - | CASSPGAGQANEGEQYF | TGTGCCAGCAGCCCCGGAGCCGGGCAGGCGAACGAGGGGGAGCAGTACTTC
TRBJ2-2 | TRBV6-5 | few | - | CASSYSNTGIGELFF | TGTGCCAGCAGTTACTCGAATACGGGGATCGGGGAGCTGTTTTTT
TRBJ2-3 | TRBV20-1 | many | - | CSARDPRQGTDTQYF | TGCAGTGCTAGAGACCCCCGACAGGGCACAGATACGCAGTATTTT
TRBJ2-3 | TRBV19 | - | - | CASSMGGFADTQYF | TGTGCCAGTAGTATGGGGGGTTTCGCAGATACGCAGTATTTT
TRBJ2-5 | TRBV28 | - | TRBD1 | CASRATGTGVETQYF | TGTGCCAGCAGGGCTACCGGGACAGGGGTGGAGACCCAGTACTTC
TRBJ2-1 | TRBV7-9 | many | - | CASSLGQLNEQFF | TGTGCCAGCAGCTTGGGGCAACTAAATGAGCAGTTCTTC
TRBJ1-5 | TRBV20-1 | many | TRBD1 | CSARDRDRNHQPQHF | TGCAGTGCTAGAGATCGGGACAGGAATCATCAGCCCCAGCATTTT
TRBJ2-7 | TRBV6-1 | many | - | CASSYSNPGSYEQYF | TGTGCCAGCAGTTACTCTAACCCAGGGTCCTACGAGCAGTACTTC
TRBJ1-2 | TRBV5-4 | - | - | CASTKSGGVRGYTF | TGTGCCAGCACCAAATCCGGGGGGGTACGGGGCTACACCTTC
TRBJ1-4 | TRBV6-1 | once | - | CASSAGSSEKLFF | TGTGCCAGCAGTGCGGGGAGTAGCGAAAAACTGTTTTTT
TRBJ2-7 | TRBV5-6 | - | - | CASSLWQGGEQYF | TGTGCCAGCAGCTTGTGGCAGGGAGGTGAGCAGTACTTC
TRBJ1-1 | TRBV7-9 | many | - | CASSPVRGAAFF | TGTGCCAGCAGCCCGGTTCGAGGGGCGGCTTTCTTT
TRBJ2-7 | TRBV7-3 | few | - | CASSSGGEFYEQYF | TGTGCCAGCAGCTCTGGGGGAGAGTTTTACGAGCAGTACTTC
TRBJ2-7 | TRBV5-4 | once | TRBD1 | CASRGQGPKEQYF | TGTGCCAGCAGAGGACAGGGGCCGAAAGAGCAGTACTTC
TRBJ1-5 | TRBV12-3/TRBV12-4 | - | TRBD1 | CASSLRQGYQPQHF | TGTGCCAGCAGTTTAAGACAGGGGTATCAGCCCCAGCATTTT
TRBJ2-1 | TRBV4-3 | - | - | CASSQDQYNEQFF | TGCGCCAGCAGCCAAGATCAGTACAATGAGCAGTTCTTC
TRBJ2-3 | TRBV9 | - | TRBD2 | CASSVSGSPITDTQYF | TGTGCCAGCAGCGTTAGCGGGAGTCCTATCACAGATACGCAGTATTTT
TRBJ2-4 | TRBV5-6 | - | - | CASSLPGAKNIQYF | TGTGCCAGCAGCTTGCCGGGGGCCAAAAACATTCAGTACTTC
TRBJ2-3 | TRBV4-1 | - | - | CASRPGPFTDTQYF | TGCGCCAGCAGACCCGGGCCCTTCACAGATACGCAGTATTTT
TRBJ2-7 | TRBV27 | - | - | CASSLGGVSEQYF | TGTGCCAGCAGTTTAGGGGGAGTATCGGAGCAGTACTTC
TRBJ1-1 | TRBV20-1 | once | - | CSASLPGVEAFF | TGCAGTGCTAGCCTTCCGGGCGTGGAAGCTTTCTTT
TRBJ1-4 | TRBV4-3 | - | - | CASSQDARGAEGEKLFF | TGCGCCAGCAGCCAAGACGCCAGGGGCGCCGAAGGGGAAAAACTGTTTTTT
TRBJ1-2 | TRBV5-5 | few | TRBD1 | CASSPYTPGQGSAGYTF | TGTGCCAGCAGCCCTTATACTCCGGGACAGGGATCGGCTGGCTACACCTTC
TRBJ2-7 | TRBV19 | few | TRBD2 | CASSIAGGFSYEQYF | TGTGCCAGTTCTATAGCGGGAGGGTTCTCCTACGAGCAGTACTTC
TRBJ1-2 | TRBV29-1 | few | TRBD1 | CSVETGVDYGYTF | TGCAGCGTTGAAACAGGGGTGGACTATGGCTACACCTTC
TRBJ2-7 | TRBV4-3 | many | TRBD2 | CASSQAAGATYEQYF | TGCGCCAGCAGCCAAGCAGCGGGAGCTACCTACGAGCAGTACTTC
TRBJ1-1 | TRBV6-2/TRBV6-3 | many | - | CASILGPQPNTEAFF | TGTGCCAGCATCCTAGGCCCGCAACCGAACACTGAAGCTTTCTTT
TRBJ1-5 | TRBV18 | many | - | CASSLNNGNQPQHF | TGTGCCAGCTCACTTAATAACGGCAATCAGCCCCAGCATTTT
TRBJ2-1 | TRBV29-1 | few | - | CSVGDSHNEQFF | TGCAGCGTTGGAGACTCGCACAATGAGCAGTTCTTC
TRBJ2-2 | TRBV7-9 | few | TRBD2 | CASSRRISGRPGRGELFF | TGTGCCAGCAGCCGGAGGATTAGCGGGAGGCCAGGAAGGGGGGAGCTGTTTTTT
TRBJ2-1 | TRBV11-2 | many | - | CASSMGHYNEQFF | TGTGCCAGCAGCATGGGACATTACAATGAGCAGTTCTTC
TRBJ2-7 | TRBV7-8 | many | - | CASSLIGGNSGIEQYF | TGTGCCAGCAGCTTAATCGGGGGCAATTCCGGTATCGAGCAGTACTTC
TRBJ1-5 | TRBV28 | many | - | CASSLSLDWSYSNQPQHF | TGTGCCAGCAGTTTATCTTTGGATTGGAGCTATAGCAATCAGCCCCAGCATTTT
TRBJ1-4 | TRBV4-1 | few | TRBD1 | CASSQIDRDEKLFF | TGCGCCAGCAGCCAGATAGACAGGGATGAAAAACTGTTTTTT
TRBJ2-7 | TRBV5-1 | many | - | CASSHVGADEQYF | TGCGCCAGCAGCCATGTAGGGGCCGACGAGCAGTACTTC
TRBJ2-7 | TRBV6-2/TRBV6-3 | many | - | CASSYSSGSYEQYF | TGTGCCAGCAGTTACTCGTCGGGGTCCTACGAGCAGTACTTC
TRBJ1-3 | TRBV30 | many | - | CAWSSQGGVLSGNTIYF | TGTGCCTGGAGTTCTCAGGGTGGGGTGCTCTCTGGAAACACCATATATTTT
TRBJ1-5 | TRBV12-3/TRBV12-4 | many | - | CASSLGSGWDQPQHF | TGTGCCAGCAGTTTAGGGTCAGGGTGGGATCAGCCCCAGCATTTT
TRBJ1-2 | TRBV10-3 | few | TRBD1 | CAIRGQNTNYGYTF | TGTGCCATCAGGGGACAGAACACTAACTATGGCTACACCTTC
TRBJ2-7 | TRBV7-2 | many | - | CASSQLGGGRSYEQYF | TGTGCCAGCAGCCAGCTTGGGGGTGGACGATCCTACGAGCAGTACTTC